This TCR beta chain came from a study of shared clonotypes between healthy human individuals. Germline CDR1 is SGHVS and CDR2 is FQNEAQ. The CDR3 is made up of 15 amino acids. Trimming took 1 base from V and 4 from J; bases not matched to a gene: 4. Replicate PCRs for sorted subsets used approximately 190 ng DNA; this equaled 33,000 or so T cell genomes. Data came from immunoSEQ multiplex PCR; TCRdb stores just in-frame clones and leaves some out. The data hold 980,000 or so clones, with approximately 76% observed a single time. V usage is TRBV7-8 and J usage is TRBJ2-5, with 9 bases matching TRBD1. Sequencing was carried out using memory CD4+ T cells sorted from blood. Specified subset: CD45RA-negative fraction. This TCR was sampled from a man younger than 35 in good health. CDR3 sequence: CASSLGQGVGETQYF. CDR3 bases: TGTGCCAGCAGCTTAGGACAGGGGGTGGGAGAGACCCAGTACTTC.